The 32 T cell receptor beta chains listed next were all sequenced from one sample in a study of shared clonotypes between healthy human individuals. Sequenced by immunoSEQ multiplex PCR; TCRdb stores in-frame clones only, minus some. The sample carries a few million clones, approximately 95% recorded once. Sequencing was done on a sample of naive CD4+ T cells from PBMCs. The subset is: CD45RA+ positively selected. Receptors were obtained from a man aged 18 to 30 in good health. Some clones in this sample may be carry-over from other donors' samples.

The chain is built from TRBV28 and TRBJ2-1; tentative D call: TRBD2 (6 bases). Trimming pared 4 bases from V and 9 bases from J, leaving 16 bases between. CDR1 is MDHEN, CDR2 SYDVKM, per germline. This CDR3 is 14 amino acids long. The CDR3 loop reads CASSSPGRTLEQFF. The CDR3 coding sequence is TGTGCCAGCAGTTCGCCAGGGAGGACTCTTGAGCAGTTCTTC.

The chain carries TRBV15 and TRBJ2-2, with D maybe TRBD2 (6 bases). Trimming took 1 base from V and 8 from J, leaving 14 bases between them. This CDR3 comprises 15 residues. Germline V lookup: CDR1 LNHNV, CDR2 YYDKDF (reference sequence). The CDR3 here is CATSRVYSGEGELFF. The CDR3 DNA reads as TGTGCCACCAGCAGAGTATACTCGGGAGAAGGGGAGCTGTTTTTT.

The gene calls are TRBV5-1 and TRBJ2-1; D gene uncertain. CDR1 and CDR2 from the germline V gene are SGHRS and YFSETQ. V was clipped by 4 bases and J by 3 bases, with 14 bases between them. CDR3 length: 15 amino acids. This CDR3 reads CASSHVGGDYNEQFF. The DNA of the CDR3 is TGCGCCAGCAGCCACGTCGGCGGAGACTACAATGAGCAGTTCTTC. The full variable domain, completed using reference TRBV5-1 and TRBJ2-1, is KAGVTQTPRYLIKTRGQQVTLSCSPISGHRSVSWYQQTPGQGLQFLFEYFSETQRNKGNFPGRFSGRQFSNSRSEMNVSTLELGDSALYLCASSHVGGDYNEQFFGPGTRLTVL.

The chain joins TRBV28 to TRBJ2-3; D gene uncertain. The germline V gene encodes CDR1 MDHEN and CDR2 SYDVKM. V lost 4 bases, J lost 6 bases, and 8 bases lay in between. This CDR3 region has 12 residues. DNA of the CDR3: TGTGCCAGCAGTTCACCTGGGGATACGCAGTATTTT. Its translation is CASSSPGDTQYF.

This clone was observed once. The chain employs TRBV18 and TRBJ2-7; 7 positions match TRBD1. The CDR3 length is 13 residues. Germline-derived CDR1 and CDR2 are KGHSH and LQKENI. Trimming removed 8 bases from V and 10 bases from J; junction bases left unmatched: 14. The CDR3 nucleotides read TGTGCCAGCCCCCGGGACAGTACCACGGAACAGTACTTC. Encoded protein: CASPRDSTTEQYF.

This clone was observed once. This chain joins TRBV2 and TRBJ2-1, with 7 positions matching TRBD2. V was pared by 2 bases and J by 4 bases, with 5 bases of the junction left unmatched. The CDR3 has 15 amino acids. Germline V gene lookup returns CDR1 SNHLY and CDR2 FYNNEI. CDR3 DNA: TGTGCCAGCAGTGAATTCGCGGGAGCTTACAATGAGCAGTTCTTC. Translating gives CASSEFAGAYNEQFF.

The rearrangement joins TRBV10-2 to TRBJ2-7, with D unresolved. Germline-derived CDR1 and CDR2 are WSHSY and SAAADI. The CDR3 consists of 12 residues. Trimming cost V 2 bases and J 7 bases, with 9 bases left between them. The CDR3 loop is CASSERQQEQYF. The CDR3 nucleotides are TGCGCCAGCAGTGAGCGGCAGCAAGAGCAGTACTTC.

The rearrangement uses TRBV7-7 and TRBJ1-3, with a possible D match to TRBD1 (5 bases). CDR3 length: 16 residues. Germline V lookup: CDR1 SSHAT, CDR2 FNYEAQ (reference sequence). Trimming removed 8 bases from V and 0 bases from J, with 17 bases in between. The CDR3 region is CASRNRGGCSGNTIYF. The DNA for the CDR3 is TGTGCCAGCCGCAATAGGGGCGGATGCTCTGGAAACACCATATATTTT. The full variable domain, rest sourced from reference TRBV7-7 and TRBJ1-3, is GAGVSQSPRYKVTKRGQDVTLRCDPISSHATLYWYQQALGQGPEFLTYFNYEAQPDKSGLPSDRFSAERPEGSISTLTIQRTEQRDSAMYRCASRNRGGCSGNTIYFGEGSWLTVV.

The chain joins TRBV28 to TRBJ1-5, with 7 nucleotides matching TRBD1. The CDR3 runs 16 residues. The J segment lost 3 bases and the V segment lost 2 bases, leaving 7 bases of the junction unmatched. Germline V lookup: CDR1 MDHEN, CDR2 SYDVKM. The CDR3 DNA reads as TGTGCCAGCAGTTTAGACCCGACAGGGTTCAATCAGCCCCAGCATTTT. It specifies CASSLDPTGFNQPQHF. The full variable domain, rest sourced from reference TRBV28 and TRBJ1-5, is DVKVTQSSRYLVKRTGEKVFLECVQDMDHENMFWYRQDPGLGLRLIYFSYDVKMKEKGDIPEGYSVSREKKERFSLILESASTNQTSMYLCASSLDPTGFNQPQHFGDGTRLSIL.

V and J are TRBV6-1 and TRBJ1-5; TRBD1 agrees at 12 bases. Germline lookup yields CDR1 MNHNS and CDR2 SASEGT. The V and J ends lost 7 bases and 6 bases, in that order; junction bases with no gene match: 7. The CDR3 spans 15 residues. The DNA for the CDR3 is TGTGCCAGCATGGGACAGGGGGCTGGAGGTCAGCCCCAGCATTTT. Translating gives CASMGQGAGGQPQHF.

This chain connects TRBV7-7 to TRBJ2-7; TRBD1 matches 11 bases. Germline trimming cut 5 bases from V and 6 bases from J; bases unmatched to any gene: 12. The CDR3 is made up of 16 amino acids. Looked up from germline, CDR1 is SSHAT and CDR2 is FNYEAQ (reference sequence). In nucleotides, the CDR3 is TGTGCCAGCAGCCCTGGGGGAGGGACAGGGGGAAGCGAGCAGTACTTC. Residues: CASSPGGGTGGSEQYF.

A single count supports this clone. This sample includes further DNA sequences coding for the same CDR3. The CDR3 loop is CASSSRASGANVLTF. The DNA for the CDR3 is TGTGCCAGCAGTTCCCGGGCCTCTGGGGCCAACGTCCTGACTTTC. The gene calls are TRBV27 and TRBJ2-6, with unresolved D. CDR1 MNHEY and CDR2 SMNVEV come from the germline V gene (reference sequence). CDR3 length: 15 amino acids. V dropped 4 bases and J dropped 0 bases, with 7 bases sitting between them.

The CDR3 nucleotides read TGTGCCAGCAAACCGCGGGGGGCAACTCGCTCCTACGAGCAGTACTTC. This encodes CASKPRGATRSYEQYF. The rearrangement links TRBV28 to TRBJ2-7; 8 bases line up with TRBD2. Trimming cost V 7 bases and J 0 bases; bases outside gene matches: 11. This CDR3 is built from 16 residues. The germline gives CDR1 MDHEN, CDR2 SYDVKM.

V is TRBV9 and J is TRBJ1-2; D call uncertain. V was shortened by 6 bases and J by 1 base, with 4 bases between the two germline ends. Germline CDR1 SGDLS, CDR2 YYNGEE. This CDR3 is built from 11 residues. The CDR3 nucleotides are TGTGCCAGCACTCTTAACTATGGCTACACCTTC. This translates into CASTLNYGYTF.

CDR3 sequence: CASSLKASSQNIQYF. As DNA, the CDR3 is TGTGCCAGCAGCTTAAAGGCTAGCTCTCAAAACATTCAGTACTTC. The chain links TRBV7-9 to TRBJ2-4, with a tentative D call TRBD2 (5 bases). The CDR3 totals 15 residues. Trimming took off 2 bases at V and 5 bases at J, with 13 bases between the two ends. In germline, CDR1 is SEHNR, CDR2 FQNEAQ (reference sequence).

This sequence joins TRBV10-1 and TRBJ2-7; 8 nucleotides match TRBD2. Germline CDR1 WNHNN, CDR2 SYGVQD (reference sequence). V was pared by 6 bases and J by 0 bases, with 4 bases of the junction left unmatched. The CDR3 sequence is 14 residues long. CDR3 amino acids: CASSMGTSSYEQYF. In DNA, the CDR3 is TGCGCCAGCAGCATGGGGACTAGCTCCTACGAGCAGTACTTC.

A note on this clone: The same CDR3 is also encoded by other DNA sequences in this sample. The rearrangement uses TRBV28 and TRBJ2-1; D not resolved. The CDR3 loop spans 12 amino acids. In germline, CDR1 is MDHEN, CDR2 SYDVKM. Trimming removed 3 bases at V and 8 bases at J, with 8 bases between. CDR3 sequence reads: CASSLVGDEQFF. CDR3 nucleotide sequence: TGTGCCAGCAGTTTGGTCGGAGATGAGCAGTTCTTC.

The chain links TRBV30 to TRBJ2-1; D unclear. This CDR3 spans 14 amino acids. Germline CDR1 and CDR2: GTSNPN and SVGIG (reference sequence). Trimming pared 0 bases from V and 7 bases from J, leaving 13 bases between. CDR3 residues: CAWSVRLARNEQFF. DNA of the CDR3: TGTGCCTGGAGTGTAAGGCTGGCTCGGAATGAGCAGTTCTTC.

The J gene is TRBJ2-2, the V gene TRBV4-3; TRBD2 aligns across 9 bases. V was clipped by 5 bases and J by 4 bases; unmatched bases: 2. CDR3 size: 14 residues. Germline V gene sequence: CDR1 LGHNA, CDR2 YSLEER. The CDR3 nucleotides are TGCGCCAGCAGCACAGCGGGAGGCACCGGGGAGCTGTTTTTT. This gives the protein CASSTAGGTGELFF.

The gene calls are TRBV5-5 and TRBJ2-7, with 11 bases matching TRBD2. Germline CDR1 reads SGHKS; CDR2 reads YYEKEE (reference sequence). V lost 4 bases and J lost 4; bases outside the gene matches: 13. This CDR3 comprises 17 residues. The CDR3 loop is CASSRTTSGTHLYEQYF. CDR3 nucleotide sequence: TGTGCCAGCAGCCGGACGACTAGCGGGACCCACTTATACGAGCAGTACTTC.

This rearrangement joins TRBV28 to TRBJ1-2; no firm D call. Germline CDR1 reads MDHEN; CDR2 reads SYDVKM. The CDR3 totals 13 residues. The ends were cut back, 8 bases at V and 5 bases at J, with 15 bases in the middle. CDR3 in amino acids: CASASPPFYGYTF. The CDR3 nucleotides are TGTGCCAGCGCATCCCCCCCCTTTTATGGCTACACCTTC.

The chain uses TRBV27 and TRBJ1-2, with 8 bases matching TRBD1. This CDR3 spans 13 amino acids. The junction had 6 bases not matched to a gene; V was cut back by 5 bases and J by 7 bases. Germline-derived CDR1 and CDR2 are MNHEY and SMNVEV (reference sequence). This CDR3 is CASSRQGSTGYTF. CDR3 nucleotide sequence: TGTGCCAGCAGTCGACAGGGGAGTACTGGCTACACCTTC.

This clone has just one count. The genes are TRBV5-1 and TRBJ2-7; D possibly corresponds to TRBD2 (6 bases). The V end lost 4 bases, the J end lost 7 bases, and 21 bases lay between the germline ends. The CDR3 consists of 15 residues. The germline V gene has CDR1 SGHRS and CDR2 YFSETQ. The CDR3 region has the DNA TGCGCCAGCAGCGCCAGCGGGCGCGCGGAGTTTGAGCAGTACTTC. Its translation is CASSASGRAEFEQYF.

The chain recombines TRBV11-2 with TRBJ2-7, with TRBD1 matching 7 bases. Germline-derived CDR1 and CDR2 are SGHAT and FQNNGV. The CDR3 spans 13 residues. The V and J ends lost 6 bases and 2 bases, in that order; junction bases with no gene match: 4. The CDR3 nucleotides read TGTGCCAGCAGGGACAGGAGTACCTACGAGCAGTACTTC. As protein: CASRDRSTYEQYF.

The genes are TRBV5-1 and TRBJ2-1; 9 bases line up with TRBD1. V lost 2 bases, J lost 5 bases, and 5 bases stayed unmatched. Looked up from germline, CDR1 is SGHRS and CDR2 is YFSETQ. The CDR3 consists of 15 residues. The CDR3 loop is CASSFLRQGDNEQFF. Written as DNA, the CDR3 is TGCGCCAGCAGCTTCCTCCGACAGGGGGACAATGAGCAGTTCTTC.

V usage is TRBV12-5 and J usage is TRBJ2-7; maybe TRBD2 (6 bases). CDR1 is LGHNT, CDR2 FRNRAP, per germline. CDR3 length equals 17 residues. Deletions cut 0 bases from V and 2 bases from J, with 17 bases between. Written as DNA, the CDR3 is TGTGCTAGTGGTTTGGTCACTCACGGGAGCGGGCCCTACGAGCAGTACTTC. Translation: CASGLVTHGSGPYEQYF.

The chain combines TRBV18 with TRBJ1-1, with D perhaps matching TRBD1 (6 bases). This CDR3 has 15 amino acids. V was pared by 6 bases and J by 0 bases, with 14 bases between. Germline V gives CDR1 KGHSH, CDR2 LQKENI. In nucleotides, the CDR3 is TGTGCCAGCTCCCCAGGGGCAAGCATGAACACTGAAGCTTTCTTT. It yields the protein CASSPGASMNTEAFF. Full variable domain (missing parts from reference TRBV18 and TRBJ1-1): NAGVMQNPRHLVRRRGQEARLRCSPMKGHSHVYWYRQLPEEGLKFMVYLQKENIIDESGMPKERFSAEFPKEGPSILRIQQVVRGDSAAYFCASSPGASMNTEAFFGQGTRLTVV.

In nucleotides, the CDR3 is TGTGCCAGCAGTGACAAGCGGGAGGGCGGTGAGCAGTTCTTC. Encoded protein: CASSDKREGGEQFF. The chain recombines TRBV2 with TRBJ2-1; 10 nucleotides match TRBD2. With V trimmed by 3 bases and J by 9 bases, 5 bases remained unmatched. There are 14 residues in the CDR3. In germline, CDR1 is SNHLY, CDR2 FYNNEI. Combining the CDR3 with reference TRBV2 and TRBJ2-1 gives the whole variable domain EPEVTQTPSHQVTQMGQEVILRCVPISNHLYFYWYRQILGQKVEFLVSFYNNEISEKSEIFDDQFSVERPDGSNFTLKIRSTKLEDSAMYFCASSDKREGGEQFFGPGTRLTVL.

This clone appeared a single time. The J gene is TRBJ2-4, the V gene TRBV9; 8 bases line up with TRBD2. This CDR3 region has 15 residues. Germline values: CDR1 SGDLS, CDR2 YYNGEE. V was clipped by 2 bases and J by 9 bases; unmatched bases: 10. The CDR3 region has the DNA TGTGCCAGCAGCGTCACTAGCGGAGGCCGGAGCATTCAGTACTTC. Protein product: CASSVTSGGRSIQYF.

V and J are TRBV19 and TRBJ2-7, with 14 bases identical to TRBD2. V was pared by 5 bases and J by 3 bases, with 0 bases of the junction left unmatched. The CDR3 loop spans 14 amino acids. The V gene's germline CDR1 is LNHDA and CDR2 SQIVND (reference sequence). The CDR3 region is CASSGLAGGYEQYF. The CDR3 nucleotides are TGTGCCAGTAGTGGACTAGCGGGAGGCTACGAGCAGTACTTC.

The chain combines TRBV7-7 with TRBJ2-5, with 9 bases identical to TRBD1. This CDR3 contains 16 residues. Germline V gene sequence: CDR1 SSHAT, CDR2 FNYEAQ (reference sequence). The trim removed 2 bases at V and 2 bases at J, leaving 6 bases unmatched. The CDR3 sequence: CASSLIATGGQETQYF. The DNA of the CDR3 is TGTGCCAGCAGCTTAATCGCGACAGGGGGGCAAGAGACCCAGTACTTC.

The chain recombines TRBV6-1 with TRBJ2-5; 7 bases are a match to TRBD1. The last part of the DNA fits TRBJ2-7 better; the J call may be wrong. This CDR3 region has 13 residues. In germline, CDR1 is MNHNS, CDR2 SASEGT. The CDR3 DNA follows: TGTGCCAGCATGAGACAGGGTCCTTACGAGCAGTACTTC. Residues: CASMRQGPYEQYF.